This T cell receptor (beta chain) came from a study of OX40 agonist ivuxolimab in advanced cancers. The table came from immunoSEQ multiplex PCR; TCRdb's copy has only in-frame clones and leaves some out. Of about 55,000 clones listed, roughly 90% are singletons. There are 14 residues in the CDR3. The germline CDR1 and CDR2 sequences are MNHEY and SVGAGI. Trimming at V came to 5 bases and at J to 0 bases, leaving 4 bases not matched to a gene. This sequence originates from an adult with an advanced solid tumor such as melanoma, head and neck, liver or kidney cancer. The chain carries TRBV6-5 and TRBJ2-7; TRBD1 matches at 7 bases. The sequences come from CD4+ or CD8+ T cells sorted from blood, collected in a trial of the OX40 agonist ivuxolimab. The DNA for the CDR3 is TGTGCCAGCAGTCAGGGACAGTTCTCCTACGAGCAGTACTTC. Amino acids: CASSQGQFSYEQYF.